One T cell receptor beta chain is described in this entry. This sample was included in a study of blood T cell repertoires in COVID-19. Study overall: Donors in the United States, Italy and Spain gave samples during acute or convalescent COVID-19. The analysed material was cDNA or gDNA that came from T cells, B-cell-depleted T cells, or PBMCs.

Study processing details: How many nucleated cells were present was estimated from reference gene primer amplification. Assay: immunoSEQ multiplex PCR; the TCRdb copy retains only in-frame clones and omits some. The DNA gave D and trimming, while V, J and clone size come from that table. The table records about 140,000 clones, 70% to 90% of them present only once. The length of the CDR3 is 14 residues. The germline CDR1 and CDR2 sequences are SGHDT and YYEEEE. V was shortened by 0 bases and J by 2 bases, with 8 bases between the two germline ends. The source of this sequence is a man aged 45 to 65 with acute or convalescent COVID-19. Sequenced: peripheral blood. The chain is built from TRBV5-6 and TRBJ2-5; TRBD1 is a possible D gene (5 bases). As DNA, the CDR3 is TGTGCCAGCAGCTTGGGGGGCAGACAAGAGACCCAGTACTTC. This codes for CASSLGGRQETQYF.